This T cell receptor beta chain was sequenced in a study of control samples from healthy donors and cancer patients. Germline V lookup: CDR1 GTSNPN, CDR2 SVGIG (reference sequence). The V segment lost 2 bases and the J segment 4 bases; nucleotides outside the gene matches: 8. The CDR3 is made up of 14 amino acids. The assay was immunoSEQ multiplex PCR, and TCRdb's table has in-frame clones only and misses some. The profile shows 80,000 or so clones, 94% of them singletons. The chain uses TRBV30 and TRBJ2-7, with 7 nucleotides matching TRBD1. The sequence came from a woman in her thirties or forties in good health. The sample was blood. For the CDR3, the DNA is TGTGCCTGGAGTCCGGGACAGACCCGATACGAGCAGTACTTC. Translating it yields CAWSPGQTRYEQYF.